This T cell receptor (beta chain) was captured by sequencing in a study of technical replicates of blood from a handful of donors. V lost 4 bases to trimming and J lost 5 bases; unmatched junction nucleotides: 8. There are 14 residues in the CDR3. Germline values: CDR1 MGHRA, CDR2 YSYEKL. The repertoire was sequenced with immunoSEQ multiplex PCR; TCRdb's copy has only in-frame clones and lacks some. The sample has tens of thousands of clones; about 92% are singletons. The sequence was obtained from a human donor in good health. The V and J genes are TRBV4-1 and TRBJ2-7; 7 bases line up with TRBD2. Sequences were obtained from T cells isolated from PBMCs. CDR3 region: CASSPPGGLDEQYF. CDR3 sequence (DNA): TGCGCCAGCAGCCCCCCCGGTGGACTAGACGAGCAGTACTTC.